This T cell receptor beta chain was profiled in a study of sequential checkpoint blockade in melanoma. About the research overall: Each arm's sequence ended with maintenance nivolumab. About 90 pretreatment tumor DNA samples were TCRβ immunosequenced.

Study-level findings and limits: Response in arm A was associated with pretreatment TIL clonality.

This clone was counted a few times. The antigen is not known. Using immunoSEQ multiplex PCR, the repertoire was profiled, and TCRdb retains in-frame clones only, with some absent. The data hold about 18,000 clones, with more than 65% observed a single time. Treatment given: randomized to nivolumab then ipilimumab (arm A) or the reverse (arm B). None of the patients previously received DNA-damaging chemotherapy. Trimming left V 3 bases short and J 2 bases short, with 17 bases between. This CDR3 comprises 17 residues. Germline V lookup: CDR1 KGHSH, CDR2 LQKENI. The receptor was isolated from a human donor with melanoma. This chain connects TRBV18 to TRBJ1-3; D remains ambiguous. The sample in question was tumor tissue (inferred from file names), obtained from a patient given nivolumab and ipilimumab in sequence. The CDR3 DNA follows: TGTGCCAGCTCACCTGTAGTAGGGAGCCTTCCTGGAAACACCATATATTTT. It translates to CASSPVVGSLPGNTIYF.